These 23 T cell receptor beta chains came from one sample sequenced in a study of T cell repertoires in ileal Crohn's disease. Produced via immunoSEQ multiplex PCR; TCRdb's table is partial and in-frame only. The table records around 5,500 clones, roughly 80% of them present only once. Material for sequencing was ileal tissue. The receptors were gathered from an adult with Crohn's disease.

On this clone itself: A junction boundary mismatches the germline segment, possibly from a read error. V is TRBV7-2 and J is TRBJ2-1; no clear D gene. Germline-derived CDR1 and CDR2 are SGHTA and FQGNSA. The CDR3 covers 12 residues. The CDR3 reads CASTLDGYEQFF. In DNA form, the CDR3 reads TGTGCCAGCACCTTAGATGGCTATGAGCAGTTCTTC.

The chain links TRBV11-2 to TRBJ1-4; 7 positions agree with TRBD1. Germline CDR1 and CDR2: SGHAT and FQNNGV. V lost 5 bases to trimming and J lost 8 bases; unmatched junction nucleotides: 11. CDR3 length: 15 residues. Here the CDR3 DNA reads TGTGCCAGCAGCAACCAGGGGGGTGGGAGGGAAAAACTGTTTTTT. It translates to CASSNQGGGREKLFF.

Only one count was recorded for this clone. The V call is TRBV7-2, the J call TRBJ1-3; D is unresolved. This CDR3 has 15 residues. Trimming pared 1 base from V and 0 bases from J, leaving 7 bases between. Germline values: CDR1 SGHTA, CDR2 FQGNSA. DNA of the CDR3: TGTGCCAGCAGCTTAGTTCTCAGCTCTGGAAACACCATATATTTT. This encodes CASSLVLSSGNTIYF.

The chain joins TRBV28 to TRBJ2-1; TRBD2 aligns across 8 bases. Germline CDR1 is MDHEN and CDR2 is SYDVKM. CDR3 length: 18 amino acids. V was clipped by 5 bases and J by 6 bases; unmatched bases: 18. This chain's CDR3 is CASSRNGRTGGAANEQFF. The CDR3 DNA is TGTGCCAGCAGTCGAAACGGGAGGACCGGGGGGGCCGCCAATGAGCAGTTCTTC. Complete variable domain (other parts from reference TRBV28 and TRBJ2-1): DVKVTQSSRYLVKRTGEKVFLECVQDMDHENMFWYRQDPGLGLRLIYFSYDVKMKEKGDIPEGYSVSREKKERFSLILESASTNQTSMYLCASSRNGRTGGAANEQFFGPGTRLTVL.

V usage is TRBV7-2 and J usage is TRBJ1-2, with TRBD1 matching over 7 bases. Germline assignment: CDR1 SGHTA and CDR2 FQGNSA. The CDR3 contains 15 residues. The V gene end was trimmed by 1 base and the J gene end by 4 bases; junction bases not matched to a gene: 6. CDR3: CASSLGRGDSYGYTF. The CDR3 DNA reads TGTGCCAGCAGCTTAGGCAGGGGGGATAGCTATGGCTACACCTTC.

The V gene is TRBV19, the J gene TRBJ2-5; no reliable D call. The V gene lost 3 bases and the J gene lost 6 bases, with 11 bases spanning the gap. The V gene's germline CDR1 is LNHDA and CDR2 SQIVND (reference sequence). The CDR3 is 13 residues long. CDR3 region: CASSITMAQTQYF. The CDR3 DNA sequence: TGTGCCAGTAGTATTACTATGGCCCAGACCCAGTACTTC. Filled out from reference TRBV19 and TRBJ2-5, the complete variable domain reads DGGITQSPKYLFRKEGQNVTLSCEQNLNHDAMYWYRQDPGQGLRLIYYSQIVNDFQKGDIAEGYSVSREKKESFPLTVTSAQKNPTAFYLCASSITMAQTQYFGPGTRLLVL.

The chain's CDR3 is CASSVGGWYDTGELFF. DNA for the CDR3: TGTGCCAGCAGCGTAGGCGGTTGGTACGACACCGGGGAGCTGTTTTTT. The chain joins TRBV9 to TRBJ2-2, with no clear D. Per germline, CDR1 SGDLS and CDR2 YYNGEE. The CDR3 covers 16 residues. The V end lost 0 bases, the J end lost 3 bases, and 12 bases lay between the germline ends.

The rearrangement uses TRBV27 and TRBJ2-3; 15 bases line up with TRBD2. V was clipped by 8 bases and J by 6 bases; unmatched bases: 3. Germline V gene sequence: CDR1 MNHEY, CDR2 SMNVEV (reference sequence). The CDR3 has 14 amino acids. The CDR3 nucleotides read TGTGCCAGCTGGACTAGCGGGAGGGCCGATACGCAGTATTTT. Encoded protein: CASWTSGRADTQYF.

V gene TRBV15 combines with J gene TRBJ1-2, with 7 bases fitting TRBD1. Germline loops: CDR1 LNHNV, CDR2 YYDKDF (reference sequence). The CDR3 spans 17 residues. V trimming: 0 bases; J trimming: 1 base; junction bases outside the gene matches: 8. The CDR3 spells CATSRESPRDSNYGYTF. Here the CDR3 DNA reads TGTGCCACCAGCAGAGAATCTCCGAGGGACAGTAACTATGGCTACACCTTC.

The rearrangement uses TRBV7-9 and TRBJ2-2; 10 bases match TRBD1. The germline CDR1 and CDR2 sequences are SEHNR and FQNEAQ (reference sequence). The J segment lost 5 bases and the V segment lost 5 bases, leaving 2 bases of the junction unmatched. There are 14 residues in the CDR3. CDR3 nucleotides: TGTGCCAGCAGCGCGGGACAGGGGACCGGGGAGCTGTTTTTT. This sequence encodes CASSAGQGTGELFF.

CDR3 nucleotide sequence: TGTGCCAGCAGCTTTGGGGGACAGGTTTCATCCGAGCAGTTCTTC. Protein: CASSFGGQVSSEQFF. This sequence joins TRBV7-6 and TRBJ2-1, with 8 bases that match TRBD1. CDR1 is SGHVS and CDR2 is FNYEAQ in the germline V gene. V lost 3 bases and J lost 10; bases outside the gene matches: 11. There are 15 residues in the CDR3.

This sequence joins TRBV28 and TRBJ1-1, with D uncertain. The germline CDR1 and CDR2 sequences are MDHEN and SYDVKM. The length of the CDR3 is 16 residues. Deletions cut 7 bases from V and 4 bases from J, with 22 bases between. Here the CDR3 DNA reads TGTGCCAGCACCGTGAAGCCTCCCCCCGGTGGCACTGAAGCTTTCTTT. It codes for CASTVKPPPGGTEAFF.

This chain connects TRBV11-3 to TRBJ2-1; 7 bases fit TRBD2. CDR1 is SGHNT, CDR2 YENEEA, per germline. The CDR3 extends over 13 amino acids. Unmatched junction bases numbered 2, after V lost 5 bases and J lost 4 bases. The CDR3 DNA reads TGTGCCAGCAGCCCGGGAGGTTACAATGAGCAGTTCTTC. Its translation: CASSPGGYNEQFF. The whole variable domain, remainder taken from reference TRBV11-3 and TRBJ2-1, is EAGVVQSPRYKIIEKKQPVAFWCNPISGHNTLYWYLQNLGQGPELLIRYENEEAVDDSQLPKDRFSAERLKGVDSTLKIQPAELGDSAVYLCASSPGGYNEQFFGPGTRLTVL.

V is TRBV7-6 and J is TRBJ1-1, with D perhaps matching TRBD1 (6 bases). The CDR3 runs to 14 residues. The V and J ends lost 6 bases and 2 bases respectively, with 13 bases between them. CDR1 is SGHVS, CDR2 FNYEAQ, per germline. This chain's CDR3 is CASRPGRGNTEAFF. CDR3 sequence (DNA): TGTGCCAGCAGGCCGGGCAGGGGTAACACTGAAGCTTTCTTT. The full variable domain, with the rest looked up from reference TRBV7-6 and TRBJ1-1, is GAGVSQSPRYKVTKRGQDVALRCDPISGHVSLYWYRQALGQGPEFLTYFNYEAQQDKSGLPNDRFSAERPEGSISTLTIQRTEQRDSAMYRCASRPGRGNTEAFFGQGTRLTVV.

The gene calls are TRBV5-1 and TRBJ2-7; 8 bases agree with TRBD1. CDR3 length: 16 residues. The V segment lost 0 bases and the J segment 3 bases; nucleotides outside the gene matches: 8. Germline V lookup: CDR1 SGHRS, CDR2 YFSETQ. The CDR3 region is CASSLATGTGHYEQYF. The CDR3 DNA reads TGCGCCAGCAGCTTGGCTACCGGGACAGGACACTACGAGCAGTACTTC.

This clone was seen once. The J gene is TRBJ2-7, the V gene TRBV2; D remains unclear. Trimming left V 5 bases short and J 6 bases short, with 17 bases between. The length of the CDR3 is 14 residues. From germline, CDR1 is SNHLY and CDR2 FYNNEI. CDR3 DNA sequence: TGTGCCAGCAGTAATGAATTACGGAGTGGCGAGCAGTACTTC. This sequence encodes CASSNELRSGEQYF.

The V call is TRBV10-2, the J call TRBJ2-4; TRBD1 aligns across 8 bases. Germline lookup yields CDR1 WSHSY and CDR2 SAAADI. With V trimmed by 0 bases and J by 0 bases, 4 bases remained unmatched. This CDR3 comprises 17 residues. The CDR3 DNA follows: TGCGCCAGCAGTGAGTCTACAGGGGGGCTAGCCAAAAACATTCAGTACTTC. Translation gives CASSESTGGLAKNIQYF.

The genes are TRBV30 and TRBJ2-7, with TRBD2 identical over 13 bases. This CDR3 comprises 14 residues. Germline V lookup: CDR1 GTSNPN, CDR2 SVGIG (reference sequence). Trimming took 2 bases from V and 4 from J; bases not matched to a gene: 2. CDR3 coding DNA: TGTGCCTGGAGTTCGGGACTAGCGGGGTACGAGCAGTACTTC. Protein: CAWSSGLAGYEQYF.

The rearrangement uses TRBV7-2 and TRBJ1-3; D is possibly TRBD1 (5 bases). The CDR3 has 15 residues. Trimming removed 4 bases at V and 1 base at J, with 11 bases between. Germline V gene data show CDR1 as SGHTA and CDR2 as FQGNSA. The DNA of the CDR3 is TGTGCCAGCAGCTCCTACTCAGGGTCTGGAAACACCATATATTTT. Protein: CASSSYSGSGNTIYF.

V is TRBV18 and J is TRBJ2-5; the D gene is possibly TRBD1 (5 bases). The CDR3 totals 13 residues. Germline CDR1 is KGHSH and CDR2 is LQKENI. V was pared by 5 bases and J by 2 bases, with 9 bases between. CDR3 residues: CASSDSLQETQYF. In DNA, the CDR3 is TGTGCCAGCTCAGACAGCTTACAAGAGACCCAGTACTTC.

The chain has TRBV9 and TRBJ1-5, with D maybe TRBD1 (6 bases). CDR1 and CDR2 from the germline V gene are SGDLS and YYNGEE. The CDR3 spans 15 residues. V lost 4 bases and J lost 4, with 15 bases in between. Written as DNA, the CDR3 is TGTGCCAGCAGCTCGCAGGGGCTTACAAATCAGCCCCAGCATTTT. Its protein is CASSSQGLTNQPQHF.

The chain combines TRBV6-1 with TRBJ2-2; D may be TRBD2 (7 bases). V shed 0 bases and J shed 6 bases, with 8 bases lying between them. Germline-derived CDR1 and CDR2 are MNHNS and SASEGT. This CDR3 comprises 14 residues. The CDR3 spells CASSEAGGPGELFF. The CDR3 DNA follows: TGTGCCAGCAGTGAAGCGGGGGGGCCCGGGGAGCTGTTTTTT.

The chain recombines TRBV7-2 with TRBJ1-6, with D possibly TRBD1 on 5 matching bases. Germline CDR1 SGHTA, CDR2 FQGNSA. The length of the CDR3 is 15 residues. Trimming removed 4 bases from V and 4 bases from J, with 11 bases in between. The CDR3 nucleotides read TGTGCCAGCAGCTATGACAGAGGATATAATTCACCCCTCCACTTT. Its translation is CASSYDRGYNSPLHF.